The 17 T cell receptor beta chains presented below share a single source sample, sequenced in a study of OX40 agonist ivuxolimab in advanced cancers. The library was generated by the immunoSEQ multiplex PCR assay. What TCRdb holds here is the immuneACCESS table cut down to in-frame rearrangements. Part of the clones is not present; checked against another copy, under half of the missing clones reflect an unresolved V gene, and the others are unexplained. In all, the sample holds over 9,000 clones, and around three fifths of those were seen once. The ten largest clones take up about 24% of the sample. Specimen: CD4+ or CD8+ T cells sorted from blood, collected in a trial of the OX40 agonist ivuxolimab. These TCRs come from an adult with an advanced solid tumor such as melanoma, head and neck, liver or kidney cancer.

DNA of the CDR3: TGTGCCAGCAGCGTGGGACAGGGGGGTGAAAAACTGTTTTTT. Its translation is CASSVGQGGEKLFF. The chain joins TRBV2 to TRBJ1-4, with TRBD1 identical over 11 bases. Germline CDR1 reads SNHLY; CDR2 reads FYNNEI. The CDR3 is 14 residues long. V lost 6 bases to trimming and J lost 7 bases; unmatched junction nucleotides: 4.

This sequence joins TRBV19 and TRBJ1-5; possible D gene TRBD1, 6 bases. This CDR3 contains 14 residues. Looked up from germline, CDR1 is LNHDA and CDR2 is SQIVND (reference sequence). Trimming shortened V by 3 bases and J by 6 bases, and 12 bases separated the two germline ends. The CDR3 loop is CASSMATGLQPQHF. As DNA, the CDR3 is TGTGCCAGTAGTATGGCGACAGGTCTTCAGCCCCAGCATTTT.

The chain carries TRBV9 and TRBJ2-1, with TRBD2 matching over 8 bases. The CDR3 length is 16 residues. The germline gives CDR1 SGDLS, CDR2 YYNGEE. With 4 bases clipped from V and 0 bases from J, the junction kept 6 bases outside the gene matches. CDR3 in DNA: TGTGCCAGCAGCCCCAGGCTAGCGGGCTCCTACAATGAGCAGTTCTTC. It specifies CASSPRLAGSYNEQFF.

This chain links TRBV6-1 with TRBJ2-1, with unresolved D. The CDR3 runs 15 residues. Germline V gene data show CDR1 as MNHNS and CDR2 as SASEGT. Trimming cost V 0 bases and J 0 bases, with 6 bases left between them. The CDR3 sequence: CASSEALTSYNEQFF. CDR3 in DNA: TGTGCCAGCAGTGAAGCACTCACCTCCTACAATGAGCAGTTCTTC.

This chain joins TRBV5-8 and TRBJ2-7, with 7 bases aligning to TRBD1. CDR1 is SGHTS and CDR2 is YDEGEE in the germline V gene. The CDR3 contains 15 residues. The V and J ends lost 1 base and 2 bases, in that order; junction bases with no gene match: 6. DNA of the CDR3: TGTGCCAGCAGCTTGTATCGGGACAGCACCTACGAGCAGTACTTC. Residues: CASSLYRDSTYEQYF. Filled out from reference TRBV5-8 and TRBJ2-7, the complete variable domain reads EAGVTQSPTHLIKTRGQQATLRCSPISGHTSVYWYQQALGLGLQFLLWYDEGEERNRGNFPPRFSGRQFPNYSSELNVNALELEDSALYLCASSLYRDSTYEQYFGPGTRLTVT.

The V call is TRBV5-1, the J call TRBJ2-7, with D hard to call. The germline V gene has CDR1 SGHRS and CDR2 YFSETQ. V lost 1 base and J lost 0, with 8 bases in between. The CDR3 is made up of 14 amino acids. The CDR3 DNA reads TGCGCCAGCAGCTTGAGGGTCCGCTCCTACGAGCAGTACTTC. Translation gives CASSLRVRSYEQYF.

This clone was seen a handful of times. The chain recombines TRBV2 with TRBJ2-5; 7 nucleotides agree with TRBD1. V was clipped by 10 bases and J by 0 bases; unmatched bases: 11. Germline CDR1 SNHLY, CDR2 FYNNEI. CDR3 size: 15 residues. CDR3 DNA: TGTGCCAAGCAGAGGCAGGGGGAGTACCAAGAGACCCAGTACTTC. It encodes CAKQRQGEYQETQYF.

This clone was counted a single time. V and J are TRBV5-5 and TRBJ2-7, with TRBD1 matching over 9 bases. This CDR3 has 16 residues. V lost 2 bases, J lost 2 bases, and 8 bases stayed unmatched. Germline values: CDR1 SGHKS, CDR2 YYEKEE (reference sequence). CDR3 sequence reads: CASSFQPRTGAYEQYF. Written as DNA, the CDR3 is TGTGCCAGCAGCTTCCAACCTCGGACAGGGGCCTACGAGCAGTACTTC.

The genes are TRBV5-4 and TRBJ2-7; no clear D gene. The V end was cut by 0 bases, the J end by 6 bases, with 10 bases between. Germline V lookup: CDR1 SGHNT, CDR2 YYREEE (reference sequence). The CDR3 has 13 amino acids. The CDR3, as DNA: TGTGCCAGCAGCTTGGCGACCTTGGGCGAGCAGTACTTC. It specifies CASSLATLGEQYF.

This rearrangement joins TRBV11-2 to TRBJ1-1; D call uncertain. Germline-derived CDR1 and CDR2 are SGHAT and FQNNGV. With 2 bases removed from V and 2 bases from J, the gap between germline ends came to 6 bases. The CDR3 is 13 residues long. Here the CDR3 reads CASSLNTNTEAFF. The CDR3, as DNA: TGTGCCAGCAGCTTAAACACCAACACTGAAGCTTTCTTT.

This clone was detected a few times. V is TRBV6-1 and J is TRBJ1-2, with D unclear. The CDR3 loop spans 13 amino acids. Trimming took off 5 bases at V and 8 bases at J, with 15 bases between the two ends. The V gene's germline CDR1 is MNHNS and CDR2 SASEGT. The CDR3 DNA reads TGTGCCAGCAGTCCCCAGGAGATGGGGGGCTACACCTTC. This translates into CASSPQEMGGYTF.

The CDR3 coding sequence is TGTGCCAGCAGCTTCCGAGGGGATCTTGAAGCTTTCTTT. This gives the protein CASSFRGDLEAFF. The chain employs TRBV5-4 and TRBJ1-1; a possible D gene is TRBD1 (5 bases). Germline CDR1 SGHNT, CDR2 YYREEE (reference sequence). Trimming left V 2 bases short and J 7 bases short, with 12 bases between. The CDR3 sequence is 13 residues long.

The J gene is TRBJ1-2, the V gene TRBV28; D unclear. Trimming cost V 10 bases and J 2 bases, with 20 bases left between them. This CDR3 has 15 residues. CDR1 MDHEN and CDR2 SYDVKM come from the germline V gene. For the CDR3, the DNA is TGTGCCACCCAGTTTAGGGTCGGAGGGAACTATGGCTACACCTTC. Its translation is CATQFRVGGNYGYTF.

V and J are TRBV5-5 and TRBJ2-3; D is ambiguous. CDR1 is SGHKS and CDR2 is YYEKEE in the germline V gene (reference sequence). This CDR3 has 12 amino acids. Between the trimmed V and J ends, which lost 5 bases and 2 bases, there was a span of 6 bases. In nucleotides, the CDR3 is TGTGCCAGCAGGCCAACCACAGATACGCAGTATTTT. Translating gives CASRPTTDTQYF.

By share, this clone ranks as large (0.1 to 1%). The chain uses TRBV18 and TRBJ2-7; D is uncertain. V was clipped by 2 bases and J by 2 bases, with 10 bases between them. CDR1 is KGHSH, CDR2 LQKENI, per germline. CDR3 length: 14 amino acids. The CDR3 region has the DNA TGTGCCAGCTCACCAGAGATATACCCCTACGAGCAGTACTTC. It specifies CASSPEIYPYEQYF.

The J gene is TRBJ2-7, the V gene TRBV19; no definite D call. Trimming took off 5 bases at V and 3 bases at J, with 11 bases between the two ends. The CDR3 runs to 13 residues. Germline V gene data show CDR1 as LNHDA and CDR2 as SQIVND (reference sequence). The CDR3 sequence: CASSPRLDYEQYF. CDR3 coding DNA: TGTGCCAGTAGTCCCCGACTCGACTACGAGCAGTACTTC. Supplemented by reference TRBV19 and TRBJ2-7, the full variable domain reads DGGITQSPKYLFRKEGQNVTLSCEQNLNHDAMYWYRQDPGQGLRLIYYSQIVNDFQKGDIAEGYSVSREKKESFPLTVTSAQKNPTAFYLCASSPRLDYEQYFGPGTRLTVT.

The chain combines TRBV9 with TRBJ2-1, with 8 nucleotides matching TRBD2. CDR1 and CDR2 from the germline V gene are SGDLS and YYNGEE. The J segment lost 8 bases and the V segment lost 4 bases, leaving 8 bases of the junction unmatched. The CDR3 has 14 residues. In nucleotides, the CDR3 is TGTGCCAGCAGCCCCCTGACTAGCGTGGATGAGCAGTTCTTC. Its translation: CASSPLTSVDEQFF. Supplemented by reference TRBV9 and TRBJ2-1, the full variable domain reads DSGVTQTPKHLITATGQRVTLRCSPRSGDLSVYWYQQSLDQGLQFLIQYYNGEERAKGNILERFSAQQFPDLHSELNLSSLELGDSALYFCASSPLTSVDEQFFGPGTRLTVL.